This T cell receptor beta chain appears in the sequencing data of a study of T cell responses to AZD1222 COVID-19 vaccine. About this clone: Its cognate antigen is unknown.

Whole-study findings and limits: Spike was spanned by vaccine-associated CD4 TCRs, with dominance at 160-218 and 743-854.

Sequencing used immunoSEQ multiplex PCR; TCRdb keeps in-frame clones, though not all of them. This table holds about 85,000 clones, about 87% found once. Germline loops: CDR1 SGHTS, CDR2 YDEGEE. V shed 7 bases and J shed 7 bases, with 20 bases lying between them. This CDR3 contains 14 residues. The V and J genes are TRBV5-8 and TRBJ1-1; D gene ambiguous. The TCR originated in an adult in good health. The sample consisted of peripheral blood, taken on day 0 of AZD1222 vaccination. The CDR3 is CASLMAGFLGEAFF. CDR3 sequence (DNA): TGTGCCAGCCTAATGGCAGGCTTTTTAGGTGAAGCTTTCTTT.